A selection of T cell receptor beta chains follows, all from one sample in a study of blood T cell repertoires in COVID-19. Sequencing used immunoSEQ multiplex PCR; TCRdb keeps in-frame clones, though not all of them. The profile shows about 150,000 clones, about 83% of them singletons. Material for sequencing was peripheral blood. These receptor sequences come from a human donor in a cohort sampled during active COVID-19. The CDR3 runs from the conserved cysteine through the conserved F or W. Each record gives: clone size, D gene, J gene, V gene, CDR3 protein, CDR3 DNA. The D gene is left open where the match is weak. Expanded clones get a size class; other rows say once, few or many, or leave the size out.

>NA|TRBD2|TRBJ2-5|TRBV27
CASSPLAGSKAKKETQYF
TGTGCCAGCAGCCCACTAGCGGGGTCAAAGGCGAAAAAAGAGACCCAGTACTTC
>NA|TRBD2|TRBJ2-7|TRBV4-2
CASSQAMGGMAGIYEQYF
TGTGCCAGCAGCCAAGCCATGGGGGGGATGGCGGGAATCTACGAGCAGTACTTC
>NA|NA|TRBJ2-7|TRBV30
CAWKGRAYEQYF
TGTGCCTGGAAGGGCAGGGCTTACGAGCAGTACTTC
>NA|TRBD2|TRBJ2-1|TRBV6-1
CASSVWTSGTNNEQFF
TGTGCCAGCAGTGTCTGGACTAGCGGGACTAACAATGAGCAGTTCTTC
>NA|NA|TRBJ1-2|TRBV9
CASSPVNPGQTYGYTF
TGTGCCAGCAGCCCCGTTAATCCCGGACAGACCTATGGCTACACCTTC
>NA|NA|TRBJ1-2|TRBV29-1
CSVERGQGYGYTF
TGCAGCGTTGAAAGAGGGCAGGGGTATGGCTACACCTTC
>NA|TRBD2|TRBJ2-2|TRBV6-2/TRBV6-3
CASSYPVTSGSATGELFF
TGTGCCAGCAGTTACCCCGTAACGAGCGGGAGTGCCACCGGGGAGCTGTTTTTT
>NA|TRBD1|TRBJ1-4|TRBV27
CASRGTGGNEKLFF
TGTGCCAGCAGGGGGACAGGCGGTAATGAAAAACTGTTTTTT
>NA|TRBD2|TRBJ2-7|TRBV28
CASSLWEGWYEQYF
TGTGCCAGCAGTTTGTGGGAGGGCTGGTACGAGCAGTACTTC
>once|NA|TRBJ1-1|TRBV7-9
CASSLVPTEAFF
TGTGCCAGCAGCTTAGTCCCGACTGAAGCTTTCTTT
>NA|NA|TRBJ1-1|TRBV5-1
CASLPGGQNTEAFF
TGCGCCAGCCTCCCGGGGGGACAGAACACTGAAGCTTTCTTT
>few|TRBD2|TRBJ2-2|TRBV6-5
CASRPTSGGFGELFF
TGTGCCAGCAGGCCGACTAGCGGGGGATTCGGGGAGCTGTTTTTT
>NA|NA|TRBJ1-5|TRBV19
CASCRTLGNQPQHF
TGTGCCAGTTGTAGGACACTTGGCAATCAGCCCCAGCATTTT
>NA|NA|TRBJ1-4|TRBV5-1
CASSPGPNEKLFF
TGCGCCAGCAGCCCGGGTCCCAATGAAAAACTGTTTTTT
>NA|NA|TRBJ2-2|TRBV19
CASSRLDGGTGELFF
TGTGCCAGTAGTAGACTAGATGGGGGGACCGGGGAGCTGTTTTTT
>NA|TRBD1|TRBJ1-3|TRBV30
CAWLDRGGGNTIYF
TGTGCCTGGCTCGACAGGGGCGGGGGAAACACCATATATTTT
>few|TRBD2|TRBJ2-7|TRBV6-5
CASSAASGEAEQYF
TGTGCCAGCAGCGCCGCTAGCGGTGAAGCCGAGCAGTACTTC
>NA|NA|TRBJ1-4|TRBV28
CASSSLGPLNREMGEKLFF
TGTGCCAGCAGTTCCCTAGGCCCTTTGAACAGGGAGATGGGTGAAAAACTGTTTTTT
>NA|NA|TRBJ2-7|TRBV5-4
CASSLAGWAYEQYF
TGTGCCAGCAGCTTGGCCGGGTGGGCCTACGAGCAGTACTTC
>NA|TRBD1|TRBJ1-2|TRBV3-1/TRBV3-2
CASSQDFWTGSYYGYTF
TGTGCCAGCAGCCAAGATTTCTGGACAGGCTCCTACTATGGCTACACCTTC
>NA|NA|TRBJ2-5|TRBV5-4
CASSSKGGGSKIETQYF
TGTGCCAGCAGCTCAAAGGGGGGGGGTAGTAAGATTGAGACCCAGTACTTC
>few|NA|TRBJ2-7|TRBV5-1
CASSLAGSYEQYF
TGCGCCAGCAGCTTGGCAGGCTCCTACGAGCAGTACTTC
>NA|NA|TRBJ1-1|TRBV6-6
CASSYSGGANTEAFF
TGTGCCAGCAGTTACTCAGGGGGAGCGAACACTGAAGCTTTCTTT
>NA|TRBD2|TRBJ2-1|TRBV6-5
CASSLSGGGYNEQFF
TGTGCCAGCAGCCTTAGCGGGGGGGGGTACAATGAGCAGTTCTTC
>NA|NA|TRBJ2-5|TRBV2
CATEVEYGETQYF
TGTGCCACAGAAGTGGAGTACGGGGAGACCCAGTACTTC
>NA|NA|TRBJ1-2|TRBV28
CASSFSRASYGYTF
TGTGCCAGCAGTTTTTCCAGAGCGTCTTATGGCTACACCTTC
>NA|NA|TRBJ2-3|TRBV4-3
CASSEADTQYF
TGCGCCAGCAGCGAGGCGGATACGCAGTATTTT
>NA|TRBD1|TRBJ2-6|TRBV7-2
CASSLGQGAGANVLTF
TGTGCCAGCAGCTTGGGACAGGGGGCTGGGGCCAACGTCCTGACTTTC